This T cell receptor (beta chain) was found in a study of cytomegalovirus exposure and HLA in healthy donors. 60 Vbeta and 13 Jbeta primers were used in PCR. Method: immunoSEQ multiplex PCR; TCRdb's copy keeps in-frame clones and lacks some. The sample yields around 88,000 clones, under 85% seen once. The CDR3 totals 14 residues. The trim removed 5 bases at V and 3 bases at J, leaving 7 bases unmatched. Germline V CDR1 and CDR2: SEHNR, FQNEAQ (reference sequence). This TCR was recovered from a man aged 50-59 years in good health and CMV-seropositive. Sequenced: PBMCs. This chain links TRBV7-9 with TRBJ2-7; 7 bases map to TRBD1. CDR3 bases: TGTGCCAGCAGCCCCTGGGACAGAAGCTACGAGCAGTACTTC. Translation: CASSPWDRSYEQYF.